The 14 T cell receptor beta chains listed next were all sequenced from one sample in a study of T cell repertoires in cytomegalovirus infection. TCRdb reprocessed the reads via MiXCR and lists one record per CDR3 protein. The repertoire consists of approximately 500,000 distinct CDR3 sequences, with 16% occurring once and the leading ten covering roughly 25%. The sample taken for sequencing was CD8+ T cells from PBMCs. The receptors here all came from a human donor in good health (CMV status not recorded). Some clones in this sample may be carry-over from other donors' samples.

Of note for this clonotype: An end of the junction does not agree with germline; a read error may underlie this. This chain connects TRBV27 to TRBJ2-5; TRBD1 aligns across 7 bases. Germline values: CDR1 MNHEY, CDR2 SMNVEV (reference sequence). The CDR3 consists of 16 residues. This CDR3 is CARSLSRGLGQETQYF. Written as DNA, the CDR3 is TGTGCCAGAAGTTTGAGTAGGGGGCTTGGGCAAGAGACCCAGTACTTC.

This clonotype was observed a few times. CDR3 sequence (DNA): TGCAGTGCTAGTCTCGCAGGGGCCTGGGTGGAAAAACTGTTTTTT. The encoded protein is CSASLAGAWVEKLFF. The genes are TRBV20-1 and TRBJ1-4, with D perhaps matching TRBD1 (6 bases). The CDR3 contains 15 residues. The ends were cut back, 3 bases at V and 8 bases at J, with 19 bases in the middle. Germline CDR1 is DFQATT and CDR2 is SNEGSKA (reference sequence).

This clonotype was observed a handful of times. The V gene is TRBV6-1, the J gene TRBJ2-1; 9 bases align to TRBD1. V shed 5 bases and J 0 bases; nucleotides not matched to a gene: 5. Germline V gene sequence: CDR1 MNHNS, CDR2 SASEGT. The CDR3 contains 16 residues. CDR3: CASSLMDRGSYNEQFF. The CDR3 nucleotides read TGTGCCAGCAGTTTAATGGACAGGGGCTCCTACAATGAGCAGTTCTTC.

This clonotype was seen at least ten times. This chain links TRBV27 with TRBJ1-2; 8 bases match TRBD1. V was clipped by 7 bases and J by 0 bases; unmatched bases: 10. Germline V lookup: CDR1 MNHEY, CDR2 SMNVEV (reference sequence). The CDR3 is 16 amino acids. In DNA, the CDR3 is TGTGCCAGCACCCTGGACAGGGAGGGTACTAACTATGGCTACACCTTC. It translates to CASTLDREGTNYGYTF.

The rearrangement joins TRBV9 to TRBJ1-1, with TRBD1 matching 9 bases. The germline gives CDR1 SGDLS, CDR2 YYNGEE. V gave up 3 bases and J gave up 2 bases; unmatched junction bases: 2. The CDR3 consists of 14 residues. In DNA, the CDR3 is TGTGCCAGCAGCGCACAGGGGGCTAACACTGAAGCTTTCTTT. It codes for CASSAQGANTEAFF.

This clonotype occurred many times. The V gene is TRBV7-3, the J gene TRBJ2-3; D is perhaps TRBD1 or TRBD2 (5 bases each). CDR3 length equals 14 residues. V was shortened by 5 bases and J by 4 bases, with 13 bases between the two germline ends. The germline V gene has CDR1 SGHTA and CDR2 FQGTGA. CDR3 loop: CASSLRGAADTQYF. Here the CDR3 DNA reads TGTGCCAGCAGCCTAAGGGGAGCGGCAGATACGCAGTATTTT.

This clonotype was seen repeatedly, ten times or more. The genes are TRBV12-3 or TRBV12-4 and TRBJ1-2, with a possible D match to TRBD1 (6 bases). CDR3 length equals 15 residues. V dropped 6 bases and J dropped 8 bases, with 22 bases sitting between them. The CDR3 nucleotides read TGTGCCAGCAGCCCTGGTTCGGGGGGCGCTTTGGGCTACACCTTC. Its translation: CASSPGSGGALGYTF.

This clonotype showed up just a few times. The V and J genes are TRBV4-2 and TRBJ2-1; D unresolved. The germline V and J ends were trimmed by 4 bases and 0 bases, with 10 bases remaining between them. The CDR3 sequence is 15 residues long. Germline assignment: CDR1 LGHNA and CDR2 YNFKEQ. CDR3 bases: TGTGCCAGCAGCCCCACCCAGAGCTCCTACAATGAGCAGTTCTTC. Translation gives CASSPTQSSYNEQFF.

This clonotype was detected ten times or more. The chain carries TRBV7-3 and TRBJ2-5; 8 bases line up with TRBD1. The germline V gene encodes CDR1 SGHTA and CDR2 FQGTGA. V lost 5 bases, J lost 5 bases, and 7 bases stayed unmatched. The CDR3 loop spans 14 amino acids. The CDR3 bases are TGTGCCAGCAGCCAAGACAGGGGCATGGAGACCCAGTACTTC. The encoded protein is CASSQDRGMETQYF.

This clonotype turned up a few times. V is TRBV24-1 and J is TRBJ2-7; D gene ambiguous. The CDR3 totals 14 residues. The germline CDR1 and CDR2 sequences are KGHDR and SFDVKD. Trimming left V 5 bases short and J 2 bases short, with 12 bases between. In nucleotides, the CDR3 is TGTGCCACCAGTGCCTGGGGATCTCCCTACGAGCAGTACTTC. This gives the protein CATSAWGSPYEQYF.

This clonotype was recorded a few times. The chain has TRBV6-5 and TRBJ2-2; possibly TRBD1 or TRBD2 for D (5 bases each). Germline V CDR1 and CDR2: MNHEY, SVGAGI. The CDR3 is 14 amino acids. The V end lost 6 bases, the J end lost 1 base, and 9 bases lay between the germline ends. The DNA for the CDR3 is TGTGCCAGCAGAGAGGGACGGAACACCGGGGAGCTGTTTTTT. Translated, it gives CASREGRNTGELFF.

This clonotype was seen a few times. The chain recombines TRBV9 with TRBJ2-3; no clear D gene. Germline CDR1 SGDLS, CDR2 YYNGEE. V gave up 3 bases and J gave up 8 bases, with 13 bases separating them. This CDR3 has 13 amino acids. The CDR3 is CASSAGYGITQYF. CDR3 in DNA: TGTGCCAGCAGCGCGGGCTATGGAATTACGCAGTATTTT. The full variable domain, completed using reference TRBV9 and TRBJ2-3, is DSGVTQTPKHLITATGQRVTLRCSPRSGDLSVYWYQQSLDQGLQFLIQYYNGEERAKGNILERFSAQQFPDLHSELNLSSLELGDSALYFCASSAGYGITQYFGPGTRLTVL.

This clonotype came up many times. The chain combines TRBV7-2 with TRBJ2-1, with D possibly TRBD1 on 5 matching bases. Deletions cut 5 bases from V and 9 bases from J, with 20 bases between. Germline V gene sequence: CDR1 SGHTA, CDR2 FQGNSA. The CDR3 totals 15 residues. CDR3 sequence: CASSTPPSPQGEQFF. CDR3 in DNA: TGTGCCAGCAGCACACCGCCAAGCCCTCAGGGTGAGCAGTTCTTC.

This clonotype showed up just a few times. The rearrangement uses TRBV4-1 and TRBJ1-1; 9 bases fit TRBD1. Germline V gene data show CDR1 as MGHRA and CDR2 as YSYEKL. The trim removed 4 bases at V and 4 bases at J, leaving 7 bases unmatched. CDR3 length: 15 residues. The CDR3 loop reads CASSPQGARSTEAFF. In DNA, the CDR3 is TGCGCCAGCAGCCCACAGGGGGCAAGGAGCACTGAAGCTTTCTTT.